This T cell receptor beta chain is from a study of blood T cell repertoires in COVID-19. Across the study: The samples span acute and convalescent COVID-19 from the United States, Italy and Spain.

Trimming took off 6 bases at V and 1 base at J, with 9 bases between the two ends. The CDR3 spans 13 residues. Germline CDR1 and CDR2: MNHEY and SMNVEV (reference sequence). In the study's own analysis: Using reference gene primer amplification, nucleated cell counts were estimated. Some clones are missing from TCRdb's copy, which holds only in-frame ones; the method was immunoSEQ multiplex PCR. V, J and clone size reflect that table, while D and trimming were determined from the DNA. This table holds 280,000 or so clones, approximately 86% found once. Sequencing was performed on peripheral blood. V and J are TRBV27 and TRBJ1-1, with no clear D. This receptor was taken from a man between 18 and 29 years old with active or convalescent COVID-19. The CDR3 here is CASRHGSNTEAFF. DNA for the CDR3: TGTGCCAGCAGGCACGGGTCGAACACTGAAGCTTTCTTT.